This T cell receptor (beta chain) was sequenced for a study of blood T cell repertoires in COVID-19. Overall study context: Cohort 3 donors were reported recovered after two negative PCRs, clearance, or symptom resolution. The cDNA or gDNA used as material had been derived from T cells, B-cell-depleted T cells, or PBMCs.

The study drew participants aged 18 to 89 years from 24 US areas. Each participant's cohort was designated according to participant-reported clinical history. Method: immunoSEQ multiplex PCR; TCRdb's copy keeps in-frame clones and lacks some. The sample holds over 200,000 clones; 85% to 90% are singletons and the top ten take 3.1%. The CDR3 is made up of 13 amino acids. CDR1 SNHLY and CDR2 FYNNEI come from the germline V gene. V trimming: 6 bases; J trimming: 3 bases; junction bases outside the gene matches: 4. This TCR was sampled from a woman between 45 and 60 years old in a cohort exposed to, infected with or recovered from COVID-19 (not recorded which). The chain employs TRBV2 and TRBJ1-1; 7 bases fit TRBD1. Sequenced: PBMCs or T cells enriched from blood (not recorded which). The CDR3 DNA reads as TGTGCCAGCAGCCCCGACAGGGACACTGAAGCTTTCTTT. Residues: CASSPDRDTEAFF.